What follows are 14 T cell receptor beta chains derived from one specimen sequenced in a study of blood T cell repertoires in COVID-19. The protocol was immunoSEQ multiplex PCR, while the TCRdb copy is restricted to in-frame clones and leaves out a portion. The table shows hundreds of thousands of clones, with 86% occurring only once. Material: peripheral blood. The source is a man older than 75 with acute or convalescent COVID-19.

The chain recombines TRBV4-1 with TRBJ2-7; possibly TRBD2 for D (5 bases). Germline V lookup: CDR1 MGHRA, CDR2 YSYEKL. The CDR3 totals 14 residues. V shed 0 bases and J shed 4 bases, with 10 bases lying between them. The CDR3 spells CASSQDRTGYEQYF. Here the CDR3 DNA reads TGCGCCAGCAGCCAAGATAGGACGGGGTACGAGCAGTACTTC.

The chain couples TRBV6-6 to TRBJ1-6, with 7 bases identical to TRBD1. In germline, CDR1 is MNHNY, CDR2 SVGAGI (reference sequence). The V gene end was trimmed by 5 bases and the J gene end by 10 bases; junction bases not matched to a gene: 5. This CDR3 region has 13 residues. The CDR3 loop reads CASSLRQGSPLHF. CDR3 in DNA: TGTGCCAGCAGTCTTAGACAGGGATCACCCCTCCACTTT.

Written as DNA, the CDR3 is TGTGCCAGCAGACAGAAGACAGGGGGCCTCTACGAGCAGTACTTC. It is translated as CASRQKTGGLYEQYF. V usage is TRBV27 and J usage is TRBJ2-7; 10 positions match TRBD1. The CDR3 sequence is 15 residues long. Trimming took 6 bases from V and 3 from J; bases not matched to a gene: 8. Germline V gene lookup returns CDR1 MNHEY and CDR2 SMNVEV (reference sequence).

The V call is TRBV5-1, the J call TRBJ2-5; 9 positions agree with TRBD2. The germline V gene has CDR1 SGHRS and CDR2 YFSETQ. The CDR3 has 16 residues. Trimming took 7 bases from V and 3 from J; bases not matched to a gene: 13. DNA of the CDR3: TGCGCCAGCCGGAAATCAATTAGCGGGAGTGAAGAGACCCAGTACTTC. Its translation: CASRKSISGSEETQYF.

This chain joins TRBV18 and TRBJ1-5; 7 bases line up with TRBD1. Germline V gene data show CDR1 as KGHSH and CDR2 as LQKENI. With 3 bases clipped from V and 2 bases from J, the junction kept 10 bases outside the gene matches. The CDR3 loop spans 17 amino acids. CDR3 loop: CASSPLGGLEGNQPQHF. The CDR3, as DNA: TGTGCCAGCTCACCGCTAGGGGGCCTGGAGGGCAATCAGCCCCAGCATTTT. Drawing the rest from reference TRBV18 and TRBJ1-5, the complete variable domain is NAGVMQNPRHLVRRRGQEARLRCSPMKGHSHVYWYRQLPEEGLKFMVYLQKENIIDESGMPKERFSAEFPKEGPSILRIQQVVRGDSAAYFCASSPLGGLEGNQPQHFGDGTRLSIL.

The CDR3 loop is CASSLSQGASPYEQYF. The CDR3 DNA sequence: TGTGCCAGCAGTTTATCCCAGGGGGCTAGTCCCTACGAGCAGTACTTC. This chain joins TRBV27 and TRBJ2-7; TRBD1 matches at 8 bases. The CDR3 runs to 16 residues. Germline CDR1 and CDR2: MNHEY and SMNVEV (reference sequence). The ends lost 0 bases at V and 2 bases at J; junction bases unmatched: 6.

The chain couples TRBV7-3 to TRBJ2-3, with a weak D call TRBD2 (6 bases). V lost 0 bases to trimming and J lost 3 bases, with 10 bases between them. This CDR3 has 15 amino acids. CDR1 and CDR2 from the germline V gene are SGHTA and FQGTGA. Here the CDR3 reads CASSLTSGATDTQYF. The CDR3 nucleotides read TGTGCCAGCAGCTTAACATCGGGAGCTACAGATACGCAGTATTTT.

The chain links TRBV6-1 to TRBJ1-2; D remains ambiguous. CDR1 is MNHNS, CDR2 SASEGT, per germline. The CDR3 contains 15 residues. Trimming took 2 bases from V and 6 from J, leaving 16 bases between them. CDR3 protein: CASSELSGSKDGYTF. The CDR3 DNA follows: TGTGCCAGCAGTGAATTATCGGGAAGTAAGGATGGCTACACCTTC.

This chain uses TRBV19 with TRBJ2-1, with 12 bases identical to TRBD2. The germline V gene has CDR1 LNHDA and CDR2 SQIVND (reference sequence). The CDR3 is 19 residues long. J lost 7 bases, V lost 4 bases, and 17 bases had no gene match. CDR3 DNA sequence: TGTGCCAGTAGTAGGTACGGACAGAGGACTAGCGGGATCCCAAATGAGCAGTTCTTC. Translating it yields CASSRYGQRTSGIPNEQFF. The full variable domain, in which reference TRBV19 and TRBJ2-1 provide the parts outside the CDR3, is DGGITQSPKYLFRKEGQNVTLSCEQNLNHDAMYWYRQDPGQGLRLIYYSQIVNDFQKGDIAEGYSVSREKKESFPLTVTSAQKNPTAFYLCASSRYGQRTSGIPNEQFFGPGTRLTVL.

The gene calls are TRBV29-1 and TRBJ2-5, with 7 positions matching TRBD1. CDR3 length: 13 residues. V shed 7 bases and J 7 bases; nucleotides not matched to a gene: 12. Germline V CDR1 and CDR2: SQVTM, ANQGSEA. DNA of the CDR3: TGCAGCGGAGAGGGACAGACCCCTGGGACCCAGTACTTC. Its protein product is CSGEGQTPGTQYF.

This clone was seen a single time. The genes are TRBV7-2 and TRBJ2-7, with 11 bases aligning to TRBD2. The CDR3 sequence is 19 residues long. The V gene end was trimmed by 5 bases and the J gene end by 2 bases; junction bases not matched to a gene: 17. Germline values: CDR1 SGHTA, CDR2 FQGNSA. CDR3 nucleotides: TGTGCCAGCAGCCTGCCACTGGGGGCTAGCGGGAGGTTTGCCTACGAGCAGTACTTC. It specifies CASSLPLGASGRFAYEQYF.

The chain combines TRBV7-2 with TRBJ2-6; no definite D call. V lost 0 bases and J lost 3, with 9 bases in between. This CDR3 comprises 16 residues. In germline, CDR1 is SGHTA, CDR2 FQGNSA. The CDR3 region is CASSLARLGGANVLTF. CDR3 coding DNA: TGTGCCAGCAGCTTAGCGAGACTGGGTGGGGCCAACGTCCTGACTTTC.

The chain is built from TRBV28 and TRBJ2-6; 8 positions agree with TRBD1. This CDR3 is built from 15 residues. The V and J ends lost 6 bases and 2 bases, in that order; junction bases with no gene match: 3. The germline V gene encodes CDR1 MDHEN and CDR2 SYDVKM. In DNA form, the CDR3 reads TGTGCCAGCAGAGCGGACAGGGCTGGGGCCAACGTCCTGACTTTC. As protein: CASRADRAGANVLTF.

In this sample, this clone turned up a few times. The chain uses TRBV14 and TRBJ1-2, with D unclear. The CDR3 totals 15 residues. Germline V CDR1 and CDR2: SGHDN, FVKESK. Between the trimmed V and J ends, which lost 4 bases and 4 bases, there was a span of 16 bases. CDR3 sequence (DNA): TGTGCCAGCAGCCCCGTATCATCATGGAGCTATGGCTACACCTTC. It specifies CASSPVSSWSYGYTF.